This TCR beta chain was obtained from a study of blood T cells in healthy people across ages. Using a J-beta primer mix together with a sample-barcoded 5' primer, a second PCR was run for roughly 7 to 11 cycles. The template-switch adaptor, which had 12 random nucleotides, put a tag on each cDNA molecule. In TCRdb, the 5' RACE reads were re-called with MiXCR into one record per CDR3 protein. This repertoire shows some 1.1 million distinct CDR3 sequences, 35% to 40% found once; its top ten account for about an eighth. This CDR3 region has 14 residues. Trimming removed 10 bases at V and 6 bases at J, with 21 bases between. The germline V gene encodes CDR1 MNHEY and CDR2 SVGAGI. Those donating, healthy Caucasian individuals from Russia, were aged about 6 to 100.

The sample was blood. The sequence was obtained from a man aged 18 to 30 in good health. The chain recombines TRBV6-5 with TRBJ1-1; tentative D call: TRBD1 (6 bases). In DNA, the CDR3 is TGTGCCACCTTCCTACCCGGGGGGCCCTCTGAAGCTTTCTTT. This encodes CATFLPGGPSEAFF.